This TCR beta chain stems from a study of T cells in localized non-small cell lung cancer. Germline loops: CDR1 SNHLY, CDR2 FYNNEI. Trimming cost V 2 bases and J 1 base, with 2 bases left between them. The CDR3 length is 12 residues. Study results and caveats: There was higher T cell clonality in uninvolved adjacent lung than in tumor, and it was highest there. Without multi-region sequencing, intratumor heterogeneity could not be excluded. Overall survival was longer when the density of T cells in the blood was higher.

Here immunoSEQ multiplex PCR was the method, and the copy in TCRdb shows in-frame clones only, minus some. The data hold about 41,000 clones, with 65% to 90% observed a single time. Of note for this clone: The antigen remains undetermined.

The specimen comprised PBMCs, sampled before any cancer treatment. The receptor was isolated from a man aged 35-75 years with stage II lung adenocarcinoma. The rearrangement links TRBV2 to TRBJ1-1; no reliable D call. The CDR3 coding sequence is TGTGCCAGCAGTGAAACGAACACTGAAGCTTTCTTT. Its translation: CASSETNTEAFF.